These T cell receptor beta chains were read from a single sample in a study of metastatic and nonmetastatic thyroid tumors. MiXCR reprocessed the PCR reads for TCRdb. There are some 93,000 clones in the sample; approximately 11% occur only once, and approximately 11% lies in the top ten. The sequencing input was blood. The source is a female donor with papillary thyroid cancer or a benign thyroid nodule (not recorded which). Some clones in this sample may be carry-over from other donors' samples. CDR3s include the opening cysteine and the closing phenylalanine or tryptophan. A D gene is named only where the DNA matches it firmly. Only some rows state a clone size, as once, few, many or a class for expanded clones.

cdr3_aa	cdr3_nt	clone_size	v_call	j_call	d_call
CATKGQVETVELFF	TGTGCCACCAAGGGACAGGTGGAAACCGTGGAGCTGTTTTTT	.	TRBV6-1	TRBJ2-2	TRBD1
CSARGLGVDEQYF	TGCAGTGCTAGGGGACTAGGAGTTGACGAGCAGTACTTC	many	TRBV20-1	TRBJ2-7	TRBD2
CAIRDSSNYGYTF	TGTGCCATCCGAGACAGTTCTAACTATGGCTACACCTTC	many	TRBV10-3	TRBJ1-2	.
CASSLGVLGSTEAFF	TGTGCCAGCAGTTTAGGGGTACTAGGTAGCACTGAAGCTTTCTTT	many	TRBV12-3/TRBV12-4	TRBJ1-1	.
CASSFPGGNSPLHF	TGTGCCAGCAGTTTCCCGGGGGGGAATTCACCCCTCCACTTT	many	TRBV7-2	TRBJ1-6	.
CASSPGLAVSYEQYF	TGCGCCAGCAGCCCAGGACTAGCGGTCTCCTACGAGCAGTACTTC	many	TRBV4-3	TRBJ2-7	TRBD2
CASSLGQGTYGYTF	TGTGCCAGCAGTTTGGGACAGGGGACCTATGGCTACACCTTC	many	TRBV28	TRBJ1-2	TRBD1
CSARRTSRNTGELFF	TGCAGTGCTAGGAGGACTAGTCGGAACACCGGGGAGCTGTTTTTT	.	TRBV20-1	TRBJ2-2	TRBD2
CASTRLGTGTNQPQHF	TGTGCCAGTACACGACTGGGGACAGGGACCAATCAGCCCCAGCATTTT	many	TRBV5-6	TRBJ1-5	TRBD1
CATSTAEGNTIYF	TGTGCCACCAGCACGGCAGAAGGAAACACCATATATTTT	many	TRBV15	TRBJ1-3	.
CSAPAGGADDTQYF	TGCAGTGCGCCGGCGGGAGGGGCTGACGATACGCAGTATTTT	many	TRBV20-1	TRBJ2-3	TRBD2
CSVQRQGETQYF	TGCAGCGTTCAGCGACAGGGGGAGACCCAGTACTTC	many	TRBV29-1	TRBJ2-5	TRBD1
CSVTSGFSYEQYF	TGCAGCGTTACTAGCGGATTCTCCTACGAGCAGTACTTC	few	TRBV29-1	TRBJ2-7	TRBD2
CASSSRRFDQPQHF	TGTGCCAGCAGCTCGCGGAGATTTGATCAGCCCCAGCATTTT	many	TRBV7-8	TRBJ1-5	.
CASSGTANEQFF	TGTGCCAGCAGTGGGACTGCAAATGAGCAGTTCTTC	many	TRBV2	TRBJ2-1	.
CASSVETGGVYGYTF	TGTGCCAGCAGCGTAGAGACAGGGGGGGTCTATGGCTACACCTTC	many	TRBV9	TRBJ1-2	TRBD1
CASSYSTRDPREETQYF	TGTGCCAGCAGTTACTCAACCCGGGACCCCCGGGAAGAGACCCAGTACTTC	many	TRBV6-5	TRBJ2-5	.
CASNRVGGDTEAFF	TGTGCCAGCAATCGCGTGGGGGGGGACACTGAAGCTTTCTTT	many	TRBV28	TRBJ1-1	.
CASSEGAYTEAFF	TGTGCCAGCAGCGAGGGGGCTTACACTGAAGCTTTCTTT	many	TRBV2	TRBJ1-1	TRBD1
CASSYFGYNQETQYF	TGTGCCAGCAGTTACTTTGGCTACAACCAAGAGACCCAGTACTTC	many	TRBV6-6	TRBJ2-5	.
CAWSIGTGITEAFF	TGTGCCTGGAGTATAGGGACAGGGATCACTGAAGCTTTCTTT	many	TRBV30	TRBJ1-1	TRBD1
CASSLNLARYNEQFF	TGTGCCAGCTCACTTAACTTGGCGCGGTACAATGAGCAGTTCTTC	many	TRBV18	TRBJ2-1	.
CASSEGSSTDTQYF	TGTGCCAGCAGCGAGGGATCTAGCACAGATACGCAGTATTTT	many	TRBV5-8	TRBJ2-3	.
CARDKPLYEQYF	TGTGCCAGGGACAAGCCTCTTTACGAGCAGTACTTC	many	TRBV19	TRBJ2-7	.
CASSATGFGYGYTF	TGTGCCAGTAGTGCGACAGGGTTCGGCTATGGCTACACCTTC	many	TRBV19	TRBJ1-2	TRBD1
CASSYSIPGTGKKPQHF	TGTGCCAGCAGTTACTCTATTCCCGGGACAGGGAAGAAGCCCCAGCATTTT	many	TRBV6-5	TRBJ1-5	TRBD1
CACTLEGYEQYF	TGTGCCTGCACCTTGGAAGGATACGAGCAGTACTTC	.	TRBV6-2/TRBV6-3	TRBJ2-7	.
CASSLVGGGTGANYGYTF	TGTGCCAGCAGCTTAGTCGGAGGGGGGACAGGGGCAAACTATGGCTACACCTTC	many	TRBV7-2	TRBJ1-2	TRBD1
CASSPRSYNEQFF	TGTGCCAGCAGTCCGCGCTCCTACAATGAGCAGTTCTTC	many	TRBV27	TRBJ2-1	.
CASSFGTDTDTQYF	TGTGCCAGCAGTTTCGGGACCGACACAGATACGCAGTATTTT	many	TRBV14	TRBJ2-3	.
CSARDYLSGVLSYEQYF	TGCAGTGCTAGGGATTATCTTAGCGGAGTCCTATCCTACGAGCAGTACTTC	.	TRBV20-1	TRBJ2-7	.
CASSSGTYEQFF	TGTGCCAGCAGCTCCGGGACTTATGAGCAGTTCTTC	many	TRBV11-2	TRBJ2-1	.
CASSLSRTGGFQQYF	TGTGCCAGCAGTTTATCCAGGACAGGGGGCTTCCAGCAGTACTTC	many	TRBV27	TRBJ2-7	TRBD1
CASSATGGHETQYF	TGTGCCAGCAGTGCAACAGGGGGTCATGAGACCCAGTACTTC	many	TRBV6-1	TRBJ2-5	TRBD1
CSAYRGSYGYTF	TGCAGTGCTTACAGGGGGTCCTATGGCTACACCTTC	many	TRBV20-1	TRBJ1-2	TRBD1
CASSLTSGLSYEHYF	TGTGCCAGTAGCCTGACTAGCGGGCTTTCCTACGAGCATTACTTC	.	TRBV27	TRBJ2-7	TRBD2
CSARKGGREGRNEQFF	TGCAGTGCTAGAAAAGGGGGGCGGGAGGGCCGTAATGAGCAGTTCTTC	many	TRBV20-1	TRBJ2-1	TRBD2
CASRFGSSGSYEQFF	TGCGCCAGCAGATTCGGTTCTAGCGGGAGTTATGAGCAGTTCTTC	.	TRBV5-1	TRBJ2-1	TRBD2
CSSSLDFYEQYF	TGTTCCAGCAGTCTCGACTTCTACGAGCAGTACTTC	.	TRBV6-2/TRBV6-3	TRBJ2-7	.
CASSLGEEGLGGNEKLFF	TGTGCCAGCAGCTTAGGGGAAGAGGGGTTGGGGGGTAATGAAAAACTGTTTTTT	many	TRBV11-2	TRBJ1-4	.
CASSPWRGAYEQYF	TGTGCCAGCAGCCCTTGGAGGGGGGCCTACGAGCAGTACTTC	many	TRBV11-1	TRBJ2-7	.
CASSSTGNQETQYF	TGTGCCAGCAGTTCCACAGGAAACCAAGAGACCCAGTACTTC	many	TRBV6-1	TRBJ2-5	.